This T cell receptor beta chain was sequenced for a study of cytomegalovirus exposure and HLA in healthy donors. The CDR3 length is 14 residues. CDR1 LGHNA and CDR2 YSLEER come from the germline V gene. V shed 4 bases and J 6 bases; nucleotides not matched to a gene: 7. PCR employed 60 Vbeta and 13 Jbeta primers. Profiling relied on immunoSEQ multiplex PCR, and the TCRdb table lists in-frame clones only, not all of them. The profile shows 35,000 to 50,000 clones, 45% to 65% of them singletons. Input material: PBMCs. The chain carries TRBV4-3 and TRBJ1-2; 8 positions agree with TRBD1. The origin of this receptor is a human donor in good health. CDR3 protein: CASSLATGGNGYTF. The CDR3 DNA reads TGCGCCAGCAGCCTCGCCACAGGGGGGAATGGCTACACCTTC.